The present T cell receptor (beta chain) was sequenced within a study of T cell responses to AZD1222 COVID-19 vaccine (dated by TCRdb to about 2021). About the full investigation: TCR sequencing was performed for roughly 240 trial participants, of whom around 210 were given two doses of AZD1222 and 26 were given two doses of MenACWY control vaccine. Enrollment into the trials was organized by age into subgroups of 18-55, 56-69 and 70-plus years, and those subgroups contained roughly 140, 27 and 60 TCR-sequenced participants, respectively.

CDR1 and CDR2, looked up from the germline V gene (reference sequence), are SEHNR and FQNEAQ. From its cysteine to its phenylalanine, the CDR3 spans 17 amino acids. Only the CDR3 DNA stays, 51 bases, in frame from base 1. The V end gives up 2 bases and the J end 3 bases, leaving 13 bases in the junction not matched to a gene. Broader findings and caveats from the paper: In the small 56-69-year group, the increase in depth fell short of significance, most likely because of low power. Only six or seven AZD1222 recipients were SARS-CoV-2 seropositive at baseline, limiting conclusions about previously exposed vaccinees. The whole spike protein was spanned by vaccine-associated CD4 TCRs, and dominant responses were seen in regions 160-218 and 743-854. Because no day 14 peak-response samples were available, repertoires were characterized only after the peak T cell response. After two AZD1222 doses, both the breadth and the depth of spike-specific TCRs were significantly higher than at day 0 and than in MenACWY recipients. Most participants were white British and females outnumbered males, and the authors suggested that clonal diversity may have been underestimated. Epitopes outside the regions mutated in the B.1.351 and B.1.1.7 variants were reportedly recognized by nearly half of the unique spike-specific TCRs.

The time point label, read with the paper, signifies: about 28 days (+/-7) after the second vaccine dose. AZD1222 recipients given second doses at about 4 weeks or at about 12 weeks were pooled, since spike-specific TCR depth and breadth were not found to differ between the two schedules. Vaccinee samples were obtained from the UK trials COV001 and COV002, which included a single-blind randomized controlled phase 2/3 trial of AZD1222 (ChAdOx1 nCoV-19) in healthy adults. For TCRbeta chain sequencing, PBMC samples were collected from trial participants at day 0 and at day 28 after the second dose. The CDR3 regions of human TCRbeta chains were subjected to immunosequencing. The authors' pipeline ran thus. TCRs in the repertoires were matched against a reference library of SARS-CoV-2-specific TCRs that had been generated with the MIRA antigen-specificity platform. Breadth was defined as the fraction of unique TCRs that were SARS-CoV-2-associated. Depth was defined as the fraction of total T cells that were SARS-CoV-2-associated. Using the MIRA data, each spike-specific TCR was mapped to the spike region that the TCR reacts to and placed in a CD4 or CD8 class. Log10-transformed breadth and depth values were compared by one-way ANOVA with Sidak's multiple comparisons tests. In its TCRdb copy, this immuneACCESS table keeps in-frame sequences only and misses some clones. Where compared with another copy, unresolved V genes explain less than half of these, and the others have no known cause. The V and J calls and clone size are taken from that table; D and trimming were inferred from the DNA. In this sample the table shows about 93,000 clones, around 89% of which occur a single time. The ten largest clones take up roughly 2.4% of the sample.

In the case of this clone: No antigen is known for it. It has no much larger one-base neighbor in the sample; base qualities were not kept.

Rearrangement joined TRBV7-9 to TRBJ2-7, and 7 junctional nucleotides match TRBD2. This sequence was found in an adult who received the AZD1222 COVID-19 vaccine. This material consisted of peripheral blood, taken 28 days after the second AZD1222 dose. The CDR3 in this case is CASSLSLWGRANYEQYF. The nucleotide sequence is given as TGTGCCAGCAGCTTATCCCTTTGGGGGAGGGCGAACTACGAGCAGTACTTC.